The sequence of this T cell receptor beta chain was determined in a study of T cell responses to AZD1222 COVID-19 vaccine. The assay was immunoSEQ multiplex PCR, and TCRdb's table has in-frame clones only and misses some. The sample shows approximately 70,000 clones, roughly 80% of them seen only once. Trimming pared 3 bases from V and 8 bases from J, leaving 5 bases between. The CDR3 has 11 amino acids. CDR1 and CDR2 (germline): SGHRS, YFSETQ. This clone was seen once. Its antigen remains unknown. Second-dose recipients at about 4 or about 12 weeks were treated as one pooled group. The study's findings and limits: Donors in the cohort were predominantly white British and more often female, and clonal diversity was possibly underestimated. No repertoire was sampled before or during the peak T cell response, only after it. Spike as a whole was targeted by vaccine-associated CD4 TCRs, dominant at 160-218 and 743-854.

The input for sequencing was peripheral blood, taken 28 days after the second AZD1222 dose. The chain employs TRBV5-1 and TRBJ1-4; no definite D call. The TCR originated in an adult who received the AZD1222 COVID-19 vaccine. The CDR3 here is CASSYGEKLFF. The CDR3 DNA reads TGCGCCAGCAGCTACGGAGAAAAACTGTTTTTT.